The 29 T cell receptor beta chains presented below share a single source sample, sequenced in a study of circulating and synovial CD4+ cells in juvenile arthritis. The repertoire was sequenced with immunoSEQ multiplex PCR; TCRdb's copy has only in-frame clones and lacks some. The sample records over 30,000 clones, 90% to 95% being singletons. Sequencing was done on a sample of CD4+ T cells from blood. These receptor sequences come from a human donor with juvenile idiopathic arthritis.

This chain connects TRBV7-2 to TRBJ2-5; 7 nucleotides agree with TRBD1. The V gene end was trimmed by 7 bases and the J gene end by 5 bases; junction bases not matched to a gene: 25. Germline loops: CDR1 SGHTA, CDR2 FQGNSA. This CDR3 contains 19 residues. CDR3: CASNRLPGQMPSELETQYF. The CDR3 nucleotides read TGTGCCAGCAACCGACTACCGGGACAGATGCCCTCAGAGCTGGAGACCCAGTACTTC.

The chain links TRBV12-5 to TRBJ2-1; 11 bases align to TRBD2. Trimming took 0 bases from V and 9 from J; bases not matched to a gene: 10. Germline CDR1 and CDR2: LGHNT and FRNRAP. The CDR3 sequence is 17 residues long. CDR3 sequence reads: CASGLVTASGGKSEQFF. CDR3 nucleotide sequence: TGTGCTAGTGGTTTGGTAACCGCTAGCGGGGGGAAGAGTGAGCAGTTCTTC.

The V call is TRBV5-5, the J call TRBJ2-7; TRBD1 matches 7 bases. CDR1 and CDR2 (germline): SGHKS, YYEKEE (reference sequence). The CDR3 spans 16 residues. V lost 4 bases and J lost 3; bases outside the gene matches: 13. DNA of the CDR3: TGTGCCAGCAGCCCTTTAACAGGGGCCCCTCACTACGAGCAGTACTTC. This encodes CASSPLTGAPHYEQYF.

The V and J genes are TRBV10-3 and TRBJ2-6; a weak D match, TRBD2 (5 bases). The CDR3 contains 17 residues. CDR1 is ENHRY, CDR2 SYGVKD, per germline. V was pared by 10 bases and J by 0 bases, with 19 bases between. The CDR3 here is CATGNSRAYSGANVLTF. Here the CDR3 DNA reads TGTGCCACCGGGAACAGCCGCGCCTACTCTGGGGCCAACGTCCTGACTTTC.

The CDR3 region is CASSDQGSPSGANVLTF. Here the CDR3 DNA reads TGTGCCAGCAGTGATCAGGGGTCTCCTTCTGGGGCCAACGTCCTGACTTTC. This chain uses TRBV2 with TRBJ2-6, with TRBD1 as a possible D gene (6 bases). Trimming shortened V by 3 bases and J by 1 base, and 13 bases separated the two germline ends. The CDR3 length is 17 residues. Germline V gives CDR1 SNHLY, CDR2 FYNNEI.

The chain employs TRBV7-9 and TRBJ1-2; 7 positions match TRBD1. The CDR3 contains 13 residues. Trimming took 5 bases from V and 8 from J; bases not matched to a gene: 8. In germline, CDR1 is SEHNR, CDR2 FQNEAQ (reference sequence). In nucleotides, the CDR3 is TGTGCCAGCAGCCTCACAGGGGAATACGGCTACACCTTC. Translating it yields CASSLTGEYGYTF.

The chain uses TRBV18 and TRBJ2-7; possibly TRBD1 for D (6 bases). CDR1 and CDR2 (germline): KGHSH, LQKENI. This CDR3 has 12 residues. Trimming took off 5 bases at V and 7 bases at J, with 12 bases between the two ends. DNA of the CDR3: TGTGCCAGCTCAAGTGGGGGCTGGGAGCAGTACTTC. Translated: CASSSGGWEQYF.

CDR3 region: CASIVQGRSYNEQFF. The DNA for the CDR3 is TGTGCCAGCATCGTACAGGGCCGATCCTACAATGAGCAGTTCTTC. J is TRBJ2-1 and V is TRBV21-1; the table's D call TRBD1 went unverified against the DNA. TRBV21-1 is reported as a pseudogene. The CDR3 has 15 amino acids.

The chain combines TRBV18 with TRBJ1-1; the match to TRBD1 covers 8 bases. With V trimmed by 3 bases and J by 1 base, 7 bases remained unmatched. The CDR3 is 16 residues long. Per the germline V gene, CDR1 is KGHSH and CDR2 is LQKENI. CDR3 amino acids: CASSPSDRGPNTEAFF. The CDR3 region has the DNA TGTGCCAGCTCACCCTCAGACAGGGGCCCGAACACTGAAGCTTTCTTT.

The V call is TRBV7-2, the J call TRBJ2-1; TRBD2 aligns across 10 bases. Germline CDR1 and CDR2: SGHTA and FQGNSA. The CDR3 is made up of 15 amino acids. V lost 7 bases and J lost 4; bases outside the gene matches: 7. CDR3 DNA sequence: TGTGCCAGCACGACCAGGACTAGCGGTTACAATGAGCAGTTCTTC. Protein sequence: CASTTRTSGYNEQFF.

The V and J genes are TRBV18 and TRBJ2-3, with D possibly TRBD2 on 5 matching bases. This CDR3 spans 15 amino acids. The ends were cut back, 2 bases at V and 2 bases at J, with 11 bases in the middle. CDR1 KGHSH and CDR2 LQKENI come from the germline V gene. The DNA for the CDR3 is TGTGCCAGCTCACCATCCGGACTGCTCACAGATACGCAGTATTTT. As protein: CASSPSGLLTDTQYF.

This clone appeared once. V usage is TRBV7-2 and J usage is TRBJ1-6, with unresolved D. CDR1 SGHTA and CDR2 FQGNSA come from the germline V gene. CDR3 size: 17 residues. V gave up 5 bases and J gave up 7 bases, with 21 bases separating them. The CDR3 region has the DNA TGTGCCAGCAGCCCCTTTCGTGAGGGCGGAGGAAATTCACCCCTCCACTTT. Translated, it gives CASSPFREGGGNSPLHF.

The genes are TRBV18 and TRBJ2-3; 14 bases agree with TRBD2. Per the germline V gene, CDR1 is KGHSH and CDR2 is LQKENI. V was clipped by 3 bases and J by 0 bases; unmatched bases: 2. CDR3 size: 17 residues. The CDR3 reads CASSPGLAGVSTDTQYF. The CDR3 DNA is TGTGCCAGCTCACCGGGACTAGCGGGAGTGAGCACAGATACGCAGTATTTT.

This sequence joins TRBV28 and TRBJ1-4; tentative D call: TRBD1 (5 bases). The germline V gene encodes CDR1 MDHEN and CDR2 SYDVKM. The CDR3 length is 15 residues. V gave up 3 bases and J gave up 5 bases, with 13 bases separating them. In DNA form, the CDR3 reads TGTGCCAGCAGTTTTTACGGGACTAAAAATGAAAAACTGTTTTTT. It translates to CASSFYGTKNEKLFF.

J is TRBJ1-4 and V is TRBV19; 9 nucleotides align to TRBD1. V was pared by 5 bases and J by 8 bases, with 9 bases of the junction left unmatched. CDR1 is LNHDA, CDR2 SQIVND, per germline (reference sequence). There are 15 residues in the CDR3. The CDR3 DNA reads TGTGCCAGTAGTCTACGGACAGGGGTTGAGGAAAAACTGTTTTTT. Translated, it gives CASSLRTGVEEKLFF. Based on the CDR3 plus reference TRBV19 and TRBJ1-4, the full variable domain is DGGITQSPKYLFRKEGQNVTLSCEQNLNHDAMYWYRQDPGQGLRLIYYSQIVNDFQKGDIAEGYSVSREKKESFPLTVTSAQKNPTAFYLCASSLRTGVEEKLFFGSGTQLSVL.

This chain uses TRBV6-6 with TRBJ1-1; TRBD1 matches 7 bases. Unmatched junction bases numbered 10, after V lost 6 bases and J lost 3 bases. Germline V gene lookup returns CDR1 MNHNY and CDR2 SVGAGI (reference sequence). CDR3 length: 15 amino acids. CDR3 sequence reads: CASSSGRGLYTEAFF. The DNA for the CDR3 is TGTGCCAGCAGCTCAGGAAGGGGGCTGTACACTGAAGCTTTCTTT.

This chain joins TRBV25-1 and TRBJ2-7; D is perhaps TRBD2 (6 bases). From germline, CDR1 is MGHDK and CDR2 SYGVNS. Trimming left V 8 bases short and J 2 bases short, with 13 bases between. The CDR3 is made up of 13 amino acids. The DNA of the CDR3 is TGTGCCAGCGCTTTTGGGGGGACCTACGAGCAGTACTTC. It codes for CASAFGGTYEQYF.

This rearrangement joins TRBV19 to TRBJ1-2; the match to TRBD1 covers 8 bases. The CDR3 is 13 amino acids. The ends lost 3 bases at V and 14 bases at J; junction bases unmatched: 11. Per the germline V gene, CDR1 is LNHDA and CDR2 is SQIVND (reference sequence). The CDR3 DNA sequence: TGTGCCAGTAGTATGCAACAGACAGGGGCTTGGACCTTC. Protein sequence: CASSMQQTGAWTF.

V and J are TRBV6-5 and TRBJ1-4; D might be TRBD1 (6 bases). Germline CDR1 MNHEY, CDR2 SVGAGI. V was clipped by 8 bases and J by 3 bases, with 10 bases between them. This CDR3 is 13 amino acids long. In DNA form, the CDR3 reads TGTGCCAGCCGGGGGGGCCCTAATGAAAAACTGTTTTTT. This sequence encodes CASRGGPNEKLFF.

As DNA, the CDR3 is TGTGCCAGCAGTGAAGCCTCCTACTTCTATGGCTACACCTTC. Translating gives CASSEASYFYGYTF. This chain joins TRBV6-1 and TRBJ1-2; D ambiguous. V was clipped by 0 bases and J by 4 bases, with 9 bases between them. CDR3 size: 14 residues. The germline CDR1 and CDR2 sequences are MNHNS and SASEGT.

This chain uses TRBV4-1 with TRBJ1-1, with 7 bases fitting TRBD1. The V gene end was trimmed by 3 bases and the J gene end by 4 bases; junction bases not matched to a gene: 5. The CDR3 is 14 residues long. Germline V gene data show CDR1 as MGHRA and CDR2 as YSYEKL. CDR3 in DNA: TGCGCCAGCAGCCAGAGACAGGGAGGCACTGAAGCTTTCTTT. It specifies CASSQRQGGTEAFF.

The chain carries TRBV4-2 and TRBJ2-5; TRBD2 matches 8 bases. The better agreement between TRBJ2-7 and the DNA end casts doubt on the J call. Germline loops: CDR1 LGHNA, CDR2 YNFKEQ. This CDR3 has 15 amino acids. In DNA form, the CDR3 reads TGTGCCAGCAGCCAATTTGGGACTAGGACCTACGAGCAGTACTTC. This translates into CASSQFGTRTYEQYF.

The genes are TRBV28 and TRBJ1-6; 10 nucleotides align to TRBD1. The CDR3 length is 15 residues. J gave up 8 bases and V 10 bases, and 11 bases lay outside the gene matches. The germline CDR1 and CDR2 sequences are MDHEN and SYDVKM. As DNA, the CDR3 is TGTGCCACCCTGGGGTCGGGACAGGGGTATTCACCCCTCCACTTT. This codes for CATLGSGQGYSPLHF.

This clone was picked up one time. CDR3 coding DNA: TGTGCCAGCAGCAAAGGGGGGGGTACCTCCTACGAGCAGTACTTC. It encodes CASSKGGGTSYEQYF. V usage is TRBV5-4 and J usage is TRBJ2-7, with D possibly matching TRBD2 (7 bases). The CDR3 contains 15 residues. Looked up from germline, CDR1 is SGHNT and CDR2 is YYREEE (reference sequence). V was trimmed by 4 bases and J by 0 bases, leaving 14 bases between them. Variable domain in full (rest from reference TRBV5-4 and TRBJ2-7): ETGVTQSPTHLIKTRGQQVTLRCSSQSGHNTVSWYQQALGQGPQFIFQYYREEENGRGNFPPRFSGLQFPNYSSELNVNALELDDSALYLCASSKGGGTSYEQYFGPGTRLTVT.

Here the CDR3 reads CASSQTGAQETQYF. The CDR3 DNA follows: TGTGCCAGCAGCCAGACAGGAGCCCAAGAGACCCAGTACTTC. The V call is TRBV11-2, the J call TRBJ2-5; D might be TRBD1 (6 bases). The V gene's germline CDR1 is SGHAT and CDR2 FQNNGV. The ends were cut back, 5 bases at V and 1 base at J, with 11 bases in the middle. This CDR3 is built from 14 residues. The full variable domain, with the rest looked up from reference TRBV11-2 and TRBJ2-5, is EAGVAQSPRYKIIEKRQSVAFWCNPISGHATLYWYQQILGQGPKLLIQFQNNGVVDDSQLPKDRFSAERLKGVDSTLKIQPAKLEDSAVYLCASSQTGAQETQYFGPGTRLLVL.

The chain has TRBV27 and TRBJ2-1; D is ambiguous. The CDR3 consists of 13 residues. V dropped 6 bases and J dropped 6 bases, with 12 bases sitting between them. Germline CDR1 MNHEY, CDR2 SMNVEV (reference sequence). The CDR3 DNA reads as TGTGCCAGCAGGGCGGCCGGATCCAATGAGCAGTTCTTC. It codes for CASRAAGSNEQFF.

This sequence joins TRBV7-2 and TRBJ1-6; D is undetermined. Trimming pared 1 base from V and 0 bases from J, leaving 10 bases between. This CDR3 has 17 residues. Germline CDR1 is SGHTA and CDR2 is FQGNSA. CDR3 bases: TGTGCCAGCAGCTTAGGAAGAGAGAGCTCCTATAATTCACCCCTCCACTTT. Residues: CASSLGRESSYNSPLHF.

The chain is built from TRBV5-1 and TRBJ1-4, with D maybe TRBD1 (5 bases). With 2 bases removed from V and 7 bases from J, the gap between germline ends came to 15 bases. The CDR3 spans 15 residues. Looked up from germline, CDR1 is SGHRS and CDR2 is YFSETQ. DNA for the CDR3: TGCGCCAGCAGCTTCGAAGGCAGGGTCGGTGAAAAACTGTTTTTT. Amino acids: CASSFEGRVGEKLFF.

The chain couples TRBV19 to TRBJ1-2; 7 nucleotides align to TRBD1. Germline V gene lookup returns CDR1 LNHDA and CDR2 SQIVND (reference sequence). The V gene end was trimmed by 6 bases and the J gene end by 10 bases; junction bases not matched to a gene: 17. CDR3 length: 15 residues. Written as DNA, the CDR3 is TGTGCCAGTAGGCCTCCGGGACAGTCGTCTTCCAACTACACCTTC. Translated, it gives CASRPPGQSSSNYTF.